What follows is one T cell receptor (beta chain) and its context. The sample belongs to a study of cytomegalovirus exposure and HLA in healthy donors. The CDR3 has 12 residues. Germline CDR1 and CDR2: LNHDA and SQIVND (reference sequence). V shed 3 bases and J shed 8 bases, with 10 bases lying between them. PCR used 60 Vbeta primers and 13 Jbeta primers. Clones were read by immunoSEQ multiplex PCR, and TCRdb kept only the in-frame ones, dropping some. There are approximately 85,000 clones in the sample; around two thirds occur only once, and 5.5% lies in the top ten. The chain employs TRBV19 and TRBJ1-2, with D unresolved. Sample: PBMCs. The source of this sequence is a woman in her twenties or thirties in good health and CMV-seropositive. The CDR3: CASSIQAWGYTF. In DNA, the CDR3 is TGTGCCAGTAGTATCCAGGCGTGGGGCTACACCTTC.